The 8 T cell receptor beta chains reported below all come from one sample, sequenced in a study of blood T cells in healthy people across ages. A second about 6 to 11 cycle PCR used barcoded and J-beta primers. TCRdb re-analysed the 5' RACE reads in MiXCR, keeping a single row per CDR3 protein. The table lists 1 million or so distinct CDR3 sequences, 35% to 50% of them singletons, with under 20% in the top ten. The sequenced material came from blood. Receptors were obtained from a woman aged 55-70 years in good health.

The genes are TRBV9 and TRBJ1-6, with D uncertain. The CDR3 spans 13 residues. The germline V and J ends were trimmed by 4 bases and 7 bases, with 9 bases remaining between them. Germline V gene lookup returns CDR1 SGDLS and CDR2 YYNGEE. The CDR3 DNA sequence: TGTGCCAGCAGCATCAACGGGAATTCACCCCTCCACTTT. Amino acid sequence: CASSINGNSPLHF.

This sequence joins TRBV27 and TRBJ1-2; 8 bases map to TRBD1. V gave up 7 bases and J gave up 5 bases; unmatched junction bases: 9. The CDR3 runs to 14 residues. Germline V CDR1 and CDR2: MNHEY, SMNVEV (reference sequence). The CDR3 spells CASTQRGTGYGYTF. CDR3 DNA: TGTGCCAGCACCCAAAGGGGGACAGGATATGGCTACACCTTC.

V usage is TRBV12-3 or TRBV12-4 and J usage is TRBJ2-5; possible D gene TRBD2, 6 bases. There are 15 residues in the CDR3. V lost 6 bases and J 2 bases, leaving 16 bases between the germline ends. The CDR3 loop is CASSQPGTVQETQYF. CDR3 DNA: TGTGCCAGCAGCCAACCAGGGACTGTACAAGAGACCCAGTACTTC.

This clonotype was found a few times. The chain has TRBV5-1 and TRBJ2-7; 7 bases map to TRBD1. Trimming at V came to 3 bases and at J to 5 bases, leaving 8 bases not matched to a gene. This CDR3 is 14 amino acids long. CDR1 and CDR2 from the germline V gene are SGHRS and YFSETQ. The CDR3 loop reads CASSYRGLSDEQYF. DNA for the CDR3: TGCGCCAGCAGCTACAGGGGTCTAAGCGACGAGCAGTACTTC.

The rearrangement links TRBV6-2 or TRBV6-3 to TRBJ1-5; D ambiguous. This CDR3 is 18 amino acids long. Between the trimmed V and J ends, which lost 0 bases and 2 bases, there was a span of 17 bases. Germline V gene data show CDR1 as MNHEY and CDR2 as SVGEGT. Here the CDR3 DNA reads TGTGCCAGCAGTTACTCCGCCGGTTCCGGGTGGGGCAATCAGCCCCAGCATTTT. Amino acid sequence: CASSYSAGSGWGNQPQHF.

V gene TRBV24-1 combines with J gene TRBJ2-1; 9 nucleotides match TRBD2. The end of the DNA aligns better with TRBJ2-7, so the J call may be wrong. The V gene's germline CDR1 is KGHDR and CDR2 SFDVKD. The CDR3 is 17 amino acids. CDR3 DNA sequence: TGTGCCACCAGTGATTACGCGGGAGGGCCTACCTACAATGAGCAGTACTTC. Protein sequence: CATSDYAGGPTYNEQYF.

This clonotype was observed a few times. Here the CDR3 reads CASSVWASGIGETQYF. The CDR3 coding sequence is TGTGCCAGCAGTGTTTGGGCTAGCGGGATTGGGGAGACCCAGTACTTC. The chain links TRBV27 to TRBJ2-5; 9 bases align to TRBD2. Germline CDR1 reads MNHEY; CDR2 reads SMNVEV (reference sequence). The CDR3 spans 16 residues. The junction had 12 bases not matched to a gene; V was cut back by 5 bases and J by 5 bases.

This clonotype came up a few times. The chain is built from TRBV7-3 and TRBJ2-5; 8 bases match TRBD2. Germline CDR1 SGHTA, CDR2 FQGTGA. The CDR3 covers 15 residues. With V trimmed by 5 bases and J by 2 bases, 7 bases remained unmatched. DNA for the CDR3: TGTGCCAGCAGCAGTAGCGGGACGAATCAAGAGACCCAGTACTTC. This gives the protein CASSSSGTNQETQYF.